This TCR beta chain was identified during a study of T cell repertoires in cytomegalovirus infection. About the research overall: Indicated by public TCR beta signatures were CMV infection and matching HLA type.

Regarding the study as a whole: Dominating the ex vivo response were TCR beta clonotypes that were CMV-specific and HLA-C-restricted. Summed frequency of public TCR beta families distinguished CMV carriers with the relevant HLA.

MiXCR, applied by TCRdb to the reads, yields one record per CDR3 protein. The sample contains about 260,000 distinct CDR3 sequences, about an eighth of which appear only once. This clonotype was detected only a few times. Its antigen is unknown. CDR1 and CDR2 from the germline V gene are LNHDA and SQIVND (reference sequence). CDR3 length: 14 amino acids. With V trimmed by 6 bases and J by 8 bases, 9 bases remained unmatched. The rearrangement joins TRBV19 to TRBJ2-1, with TRBD2 matching 8 bases. The receptor was derived from a human donor in good health (CMV status not recorded). Some clones in this sample may be carry-over from other donors' samples. The material sequenced was PBMCs. The CDR3 DNA is TGTGCCAGTAGGGGCGGGGGGAACGTACATGAGCAGTTCTTC. It specifies CASRGGGNVHEQFF. The full variable domain, its missing parts supplied by reference TRBV19 and TRBJ2-1, is DGGITQSPKYLFRKEGQNVTLSCEQNLNHDAMYWYRQDPGQGLRLIYYSQIVNDFQKGDIAEGYSVSREKKESFPLTVTSAQKNPTAFYLCASRGGGNVHEQFFGPGTRLTVL.